The T cell receptor (beta chain) described here comes from a study of T-cell memory formation after mild COVID-19. Overall study results and limits: Mainly in CM and EM were contracting CD4+ clones; CD8+ were in EMRA.

MiXCR, applied by TCRdb to the 5' RACE reads, yields one record per CDR3 protein. Of 250,000 to 350,000 distinct CDR3 sequences in the sample, roughly an eighth were seen once. Per the germline V gene, CDR1 is LGHDT and CDR2 is YNNKEL (reference sequence). Trimming took 3 bases from V and 5 from J, leaving 15 bases between them. This CDR3 has 15 residues. This clonotype was found a few times. Its target is not known. Specimen: PBMCs or a T cell subset sorted from them (not recorded which). The chain recombines TRBV3-1 with TRBJ2-3; D is undetermined. The TCR comes from a young man who had mild COVID-19 (a few samples of this study predate the infection). Cell type and time point are not known. CDR3 residues: CASSQQVQSLDTQYF. DNA of the CDR3: TGTGCCAGCAGCCAGCAGGTCCAATCTTTAGATACGCAGTATTTT.